This T cell receptor (beta chain) was profiled in a study of blood T cell repertoires in COVID-19. This CDR3 has 13 amino acids. The ends lost 1 base at V and 6 bases at J; junction bases unmatched: 4. Looked up from germline, CDR1 is SGHRS and CDR2 is YFSETQ. Profiling relied on immunoSEQ multiplex PCR, and the TCRdb table lists in-frame clones only, not all of them. The table includes approximately 83,000 clones, around 90% detected once. The chain links TRBV5-1 to TRBJ2-7; 7 positions agree with TRBD2. The sample consisted of peripheral blood. The TCR sequence derives from a man between 65 and 79 years old with acute or convalescent COVID-19. Here the CDR3 reads CASSLMAGAEQYF. The CDR3 region has the DNA TGCGCCAGCAGCTTGATGGCGGGAGCCGAGCAGTACTTC.